One sample yielded the 23 T cell receptor beta chains listed below, sequenced in a study of blood T cell repertoires in COVID-19. The method was immunoSEQ multiplex PCR; TCRdb's version includes in-frame clones alone and lacks a portion of them. The sample carries 150,000 or so clones, approximately 90% recorded once. The sample was PBMCs or T cells enriched from blood (not recorded which). The receptors derive from a middle-aged woman who had been exposed to COVID-19.

This clone was observed a single time. The rearrangement links TRBV9 to TRBJ2-2, with D possibly being TRBD2 (5 bases). Per the germline V gene, CDR1 is SGDLS and CDR2 is YYNGEE. The CDR3 contains 16 residues. V was cut by 4 bases and J by 6 bases, with 19 bases left in between. CDR3 in DNA: TGTGCCAGCAGCTCCGGAGGCCTTGGCTCTCCCGGGGAGCTGTTTTTT. This codes for CASSSGGLGSPGELFF.

The chain uses TRBV9 and TRBJ2-3; no reliable D call. Trimming took off 0 bases at V and 2 bases at J, with 7 bases between the two ends. Germline lookup yields CDR1 SGDLS and CDR2 YYNGEE. The CDR3 has 14 residues. The CDR3 sequence: CASSVEPFTDTQYF. CDR3 nucleotide sequence: TGTGCCAGCAGCGTAGAGCCGTTCACAGATACGCAGTATTTT. Based on the CDR3 plus reference TRBV9 and TRBJ2-3, the full variable domain is DSGVTQTPKHLITATGQRVTLRCSPRSGDLSVYWYQQSLDQGLQFLIQYYNGEERAKGNILERFSAQQFPDLHSELNLSSLELGDSALYFCASSVEPFTDTQYFGPGTRLTVL.

V is TRBV7-9 and J is TRBJ1-4, with D unclear. Deletions cut 5 bases from V and 0 bases from J, with 10 bases between. The CDR3 is made up of 15 amino acids. The V gene's germline CDR1 is SEHNR and CDR2 FQNEAQ (reference sequence). The CDR3 DNA is TGTGCCAGCAGCGTAAGACATCCAACTAATGAAAAACTGTTTTTT. The encoded protein is CASSVRHPTNEKLFF. Variable domain in full (rest from reference TRBV7-9 and TRBJ1-4): DTGVSQNPRHKITKRGQNVTFRCDPISEHNRLYWYRQTLGQGPEFLTYFQNEAQLEKSRLLSDRFSAERPKGSFSTLEIQRTEQGDSAMYLCASSVRHPTNEKLFFGSGTQLSVL.

The chain recombines TRBV5-1 with TRBJ2-2; 8 bases are a match to TRBD1. The junction had 9 bases not matched to a gene; V was cut back by 4 bases and J by 7 bases. Germline lookup yields CDR1 SGHRS and CDR2 YFSETQ. The CDR3 runs 15 residues. The CDR3 loop is CASSPDRGPRGELFF. The CDR3 nucleotides are TGCGCCAGCAGCCCCGACAGGGGCCCCCGCGGGGAGCTGTTTTTT.

The chain joins TRBV18 to TRBJ2-7, with D perhaps TRBD1 (6 bases). The germline V gene has CDR1 KGHSH and CDR2 LQKENI. The CDR3 length is 14 residues. Trimming shortened V by 3 bases and J by 0 bases, and 9 bases separated the two germline ends. The CDR3, as DNA: TGTGCCAGCTCACCTGCGGACAGCTCCTACGAGCAGTACTTC. Protein: CASSPADSSYEQYF. Combining the CDR3 with reference TRBV18 and TRBJ2-7 gives the whole variable domain NAGVMQNPRHLVRRRGQEARLRCSPMKGHSHVYWYRQLPEEGLKFMVYLQKENIIDESGMPKERFSAEFPKEGPSILRIQQVVRGDSAAYFCASSPADSSYEQYFGPGTRLTVT.

V usage is TRBV5-6 and J usage is TRBJ2-2; D uncertain. The CDR3 length is 14 residues. The ends were cut back, 0 bases at V and 6 bases at J, with 9 bases in the middle. Germline loops: CDR1 SGHDT, CDR2 YYEEEE. As DNA, the CDR3 is TGTGCCAGCAGCTTGGTTGGAGTACCCGGGGAGCTGTTTTTT. This translates into CASSLVGVPGELFF.

The chain has TRBV15 and TRBJ1-4; 8 positions match TRBD1. Unmatched junction bases numbered 12, after V lost 7 bases and J lost 8 bases. The CDR3 sequence is 15 residues long. The germline V gene has CDR1 LNHNV and CDR2 YYDKDF (reference sequence). The CDR3 region is CATTQGGATGEKLFF. The CDR3 region has the DNA TGTGCCACCACACAGGGGGGGGCGACGGGGGAAAAACTGTTTTTT.

This chain links TRBV29-1 with TRBJ2-1, with 10 nucleotides matching TRBD2. This CDR3 region has 15 residues. The V gene's germline CDR1 is SQVTM and CDR2 ANQGSEA. V was clipped by 4 bases and J by 6 bases; unmatched bases: 9. This CDR3 is CSVVLAGIEGNEQFF. DNA for the CDR3: TGCAGCGTTGTACTAGCGGGAATCGAGGGCAATGAGCAGTTCTTC.

The V call is TRBV19, the J call TRBJ2-3, with D perhaps TRBD2 (6 bases). The germline V and J ends were trimmed by 8 bases and 10 bases, with 28 bases remaining between them. From germline, CDR1 is LNHDA and CDR2 SQIVND (reference sequence). The CDR3 is 16 amino acids. CDR3 in amino acids: CASGPGSGVGLGAQYF. The CDR3 region has the DNA TGTGCCAGTGGCCCCGGGTCGGGGGTTGGGTTAGGTGCGCAGTATTTT.

The rearrangement joins TRBV12-3 or TRBV12-4 to TRBJ1-2; a weak D match, TRBD1 (6 bases). V was clipped by 6 bases and J by 8 bases, with 10 bases between them. This CDR3 contains 11 residues. CDR3: CASSYRDGYTF. CDR3 nucleotide sequence: TGTGCCAGCAGCTACAGGGACGGCTACACCTTC.

This chain connects TRBV16 to TRBJ1-2; a weak D match, TRBD1 (5 bases). V lost 2 bases and J 6 bases, leaving 13 bases between the germline ends. The CDR3 has 14 residues. The germline CDR1 and CDR2 sequences are KGHSY and FQNENV. The CDR3: CASSQPVRENGYTF. CDR3 coding DNA: TGTGCCAGCAGCCAACCTGTCAGGGAAAATGGCTACACCTTC.

A few counts support this clone. V gene TRBV12-3 or TRBV12-4 combines with J gene TRBJ2-1, with unresolved D. Deletions cut 6 bases from V and 4 bases from J, with 10 bases between. The CDR3 loop spans 13 amino acids. CDR3 sequence reads: CASRPAGYNEQFF. For the CDR3, the DNA is TGTGCCAGCAGGCCTGCAGGATACAATGAGCAGTTCTTC.

J is TRBJ2-2 and V is TRBV12-3 or TRBV12-4; perhaps TRBD1 as D (6 bases). CDR3 length: 12 amino acids. CDR3 protein: CGVTRGTGELFF. The CDR3 nucleotides are TGTGGCGTAACCAGGGGCACCGGGGAGCTGTTTTTT.

V gene TRBV2 combines with J gene TRBJ1-5, with D possibly matching TRBD1 (5 bases). The V end lost 4 bases, the J end lost 2 bases, and 9 bases lay between the germline ends. The CDR3 length is 14 residues. The germline CDR1 and CDR2 sequences are SNHLY and FYNNEI. The CDR3 region is CASSVSGGNQPQHF. Written as DNA, the CDR3 is TGTGCCAGCAGTGTATCGGGGGGCAATCAGCCCCAGCATTTT.

J is TRBJ2-5 and V is TRBV7-9; 7 bases map to TRBD2. V dropped 3 bases and J dropped 5; count of bases not matched to a gene: 6. This CDR3 region has 14 residues. CDR1 SEHNR and CDR2 FQNEAQ come from the germline V gene (reference sequence). In DNA, the CDR3 is TGTGCCAGCAGCTTTGCCGGGGGAGGGGAGACCCAGTACTTC. Translating gives CASSFAGGGETQYF.

V usage is TRBV2 and J usage is TRBJ1-1; D remains unclear. Trimming cost V 4 bases and J 5 bases, with 5 bases left between them. Germline V gives CDR1 SNHLY, CDR2 FYNNEI. This CDR3 is 11 amino acids long. The chain's CDR3 is CASSARTEAFF. As DNA, the CDR3 is TGTGCCAGCAGTGCGAGGACTGAAGCTTTCTTT.

The chain carries TRBV3-1 (or the pseudogene TRBV3-2) and TRBJ1-2, with D unclear. The CDR3 runs 15 residues. Trimming stripped 1 base from V and 8 bases from J, with 17 bases between. Germline CDR1 reads LGHDT; CDR2 reads YNNKEL (reference sequence). The CDR3 loop is CASSQVGSSGGGYTF. CDR3 coding DNA: TGTGCCAGCAGCCAAGTAGGCAGCAGTGGAGGCGGCTACACCTTC.

This clone appeared once. The CDR3 bases are TGTGCCACCAGCAGAGATACTGTGGACAGGGCTGGAAACACCATATATTTT. Translating gives CATSRDTVDRAGNTIYF. V gene TRBV15 combines with J gene TRBJ1-3, with 8 bases matching TRBD1. This CDR3 comprises 17 residues. The germline gives CDR1 LNHNV, CDR2 YYDKDF (reference sequence). Trimming removed 0 bases from V and 2 bases from J; junction bases left unmatched: 6.

The chain is built from TRBV5-6 and TRBJ1-4, with TRBD1 identical over 10 bases. Germline V lookup: CDR1 SGHDT, CDR2 YYEEEE. The CDR3 contains 15 residues. Trimming cost V 0 bases and J 8 bases; bases outside gene matches: 4. DNA for the CDR3: TGTGCCAGCAGCTTGGGACAGGGGGCTTCGGAAAAACTGTTTTTT. Its translation is CASSLGQGASEKLFF.

This sequence joins TRBV7-8 and TRBJ1-1, with 10 bases matching TRBD1. Trimming cost V 5 bases and J 0 bases; bases outside gene matches: 12. CDR3 length: 18 amino acids. CDR1 and CDR2 (germline): SGHVS, FQNEAQ. CDR3 nucleotides: TGTGCCAGCAGCCCCCGGACAGGGGGGGGAACACTGAACACTGAAGCTTTCTTT. Translating it yields CASSPRTGGGTLNTEAFF.

The rearrangement joins TRBV10-2 to TRBJ2-7; D perhaps matches TRBD2 (6 bases). V lost 8 bases, J lost 7 bases, and 21 bases lay in between. CDR3 length: 14 amino acids. Looked up from germline, CDR1 is WSHSY and CDR2 is SAAADI. Here the CDR3 DNA reads TGCGCCAGCTCGCAACTAGCCCGCTCGGGGGAGCAGTACTTC. This gives the protein CASSQLARSGEQYF.

The V call is TRBV29-1, the J call TRBJ1-2; D not resolved. The CDR3 covers 15 residues. The germline V and J ends were trimmed by 4 bases and 0 bases, with 15 bases remaining between them. CDR1 SQVTM and CDR2 ANQGSEA come from the germline V gene. In DNA, the CDR3 is TGCAGCGTTGTGGCACGGGGATTTACTAACTATGGCTACACCTTC. Encoded protein: CSVVARGFTNYGYTF.

This chain joins TRBV19 and TRBJ1-1; D may be TRBD1 (6 bases). Trimming removed 5 bases at V and 4 bases at J, with 11 bases between. The germline CDR1 and CDR2 sequences are LNHDA and SQIVND (reference sequence). The CDR3 has 13 residues. CDR3 sequence (DNA): TGTGCCAGTAGTGCACAGGGTGGCACTGAAGCTTTCTTT. This translates into CASSAQGGTEAFF.